This T cell receptor (beta chain) was found in a study of T cell responses to AZD1222 COVID-19 vaccine. Broader study findings: The donors showed a predominance of white British ancestry and of females, with possible underestimation of clonal diversity. Regions left unmutated in variants are reportedly the target of nearly half of spike-specific TCRs.

Using immunoSEQ multiplex PCR, the repertoire was profiled, and TCRdb retains in-frame clones only, with some absent. This sample has approximately 190,000 clones, with roughly 93% found just once. Regarding this clone: Its antigen is not identified.

The input for sequencing was peripheral blood, taken on day 0 of AZD1222 vaccination. This sequence originates from an adult in good health.

CDR3 amino acids: CASSVGGSNEQFF. The DNA of the CDR3 is TGTGCCAGCAGCGTAGGGGGGAGCAATGAGCAGTTCTTC. The chain employs TRBV9 and TRBJ2-1; tentatively, D is TRBD1 or TRBD2 (5 bases each). This CDR3 has 13 amino acids. Trimming cost V 0 bases and J 6 bases, with 7 bases left between them. Germline V gene data show CDR1 as SGDLS and CDR2 as YYNGEE. The variable domain in full, with the rest retrieved from reference TRBV9 and TRBJ2-1, is DSGVTQTPKHLITATGQRVTLRCSPRSGDLSVYWYQQSLDQGLQFLIQYYNGEERAKGNILERFSAQQFPDLHSELNLSSLELGDSALYFCASSVGGSNEQFFGPGTRLTVL.